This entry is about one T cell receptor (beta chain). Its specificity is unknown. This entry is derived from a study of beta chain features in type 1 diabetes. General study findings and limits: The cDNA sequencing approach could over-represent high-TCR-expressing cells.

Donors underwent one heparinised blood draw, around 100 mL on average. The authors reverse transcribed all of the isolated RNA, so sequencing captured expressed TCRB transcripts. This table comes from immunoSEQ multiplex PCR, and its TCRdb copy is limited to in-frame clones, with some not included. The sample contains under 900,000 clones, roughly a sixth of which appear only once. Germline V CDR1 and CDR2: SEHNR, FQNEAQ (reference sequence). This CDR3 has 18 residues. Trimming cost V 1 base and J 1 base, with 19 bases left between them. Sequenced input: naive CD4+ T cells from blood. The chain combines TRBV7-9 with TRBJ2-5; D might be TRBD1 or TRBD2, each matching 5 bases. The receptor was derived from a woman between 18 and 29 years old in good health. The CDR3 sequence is CASSLGALSRDVQETQYF. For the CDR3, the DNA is TGTGCCAGCAGCTTAGGGGCTCTTTCGAGGGACGTCCAAGAGACCCAGTACTTC.